Listed below are T cell receptor beta chains from one sample, sequenced in a study of blood T cell repertoires in COVID-19. Produced via immunoSEQ multiplex PCR; TCRdb's table is partial and in-frame only. This table has over 200,000 clones, less than 85% appearing once. The material sequenced was peripheral blood. The receptors derive from a woman aged 80 or over with COVID-19, enrolled during active disease. Each CDR3 is given with its conserved first and last residue. D genes are given only for firm matches. Only part of the rows carry a size: once, few, many, or a class if the clone is expanded.

>TRBJ2-1|NA|18|TRBV29-1|TRBD1
TGCAGCGCCCGCGCCAGGGGGCCATCTTTTAGCTCCTACAATGAGCAGTTCTTC
CSARARGPSFSSYNEQFF
>TRBJ2-7|NA|12|TRBV3-1/TRBV3-2|NA
TGTGCCAGCAGCCAACTTTCCTACGAGCAGTACTTC
CASSQLSYEQYF
>TRBJ1-1|NA|14|TRBV28|NA
TGTGCCAGCATGGAACAAGGCGGGGGCACTGAAGCTTTCTTT
CASMEQGGGTEAFF
>TRBJ1-1|once|12|TRBV9|NA
TGTGCCAGCAGTACTCGAGGTGGTGAAGCTTTCTTT
CASSTRGGEAFF
>TRBJ1-1|NA|12|TRBV28|TRBD1
TGTGCCAGCAGTTTGGGACAGCGGTCAGCTTTCTTT
CASSLGQRSAFF
>TRBJ2-3|NA|18|TRBV10-3|NA
TGTGCCATCAGGTCGTGGGGCCCGGCGGACAGAGACACAGATACGCAGTATTTT
CAIRSWGPADRDTDTQYF
>TRBJ1-2|NA|15|TRBV5-1|NA
TGCGCCAGCAGCTCACAAATGACAGGCTCGGGAGGCTACACCTTC
CASSSQMTGSGGYTF
>TRBJ2-3|NA|17|TRBV10-3|TRBD2
TGTGCCATCAGTGACTCCATAGCGGGGGGCGGCACAGATACGCAGTATTTT
CAISDSIAGGGTDTQYF
>TRBJ2-5|NA|16|TRBV5-5|TRBD2
TGTGCCAGCAGTCGGGGGAGGGGCCAGTACCAAGAGACCCAGTACTTC
CASSRGRGQYQETQYF
>TRBJ2-7|NA|14|TRBV19|TRBD1
TGTGCCAGTAGTTCCCGGGACAGGAGGTACGAGCAGTACTTC
CASSSRDRRYEQYF
>TRBJ1-2|NA|13|TRBV7-9|TRBD1
TGTGCCAGCAGCTTAGCAGGGGGCAAGGGCTACACCTTC
CASSLAGGKGYTF
>TRBJ1-2|NA|11|TRBV12-3/TRBV12-4|NA
TGTGCCAGCAGTTCGGGGTTTGGCTACACCTTC
CASSSGFGYTF
>TRBJ2-1|once|15|TRBV28|TRBD2
TGTGCCAGCAGTTCCCCGGGACTAGCGATCAATGAGCAGTTCTTC
CASSSPGLAINEQFF
>TRBJ2-3|NA|13|TRBV5-1|NA
TGCGCCAGCAGCATGGACAACACAGATACGCAGTATTTT
CASSMDNTDTQYF
>TRBJ2-7|NA|17|TRBV28|NA
TGTGCCAGCAGTTTAGACCTGGACAGAGCCCTCTCCTACGAGCAGTACTTC
CASSLDLDRALSYEQYF
>TRBJ1-2|NA|18|TRBV2|NA
TGTGCCAGCACCTTGAGGGGACTCCAAATCCGGATGAGTCCTGGCTACACCTTC
CASTLRGLQIRMSPGYTF
>TRBJ2-5|NA|14|TRBV5-1|NA
TGCGCCAGCAGCTTGTATAGCGGACAAGAGACCCAGTACTTC
CASSLYSGQETQYF
>TRBJ2-1|NA|12|TRBV3-1/TRBV3-2|NA
TGTGCCAGCAGCCGGACTTACAATGAGCAGTTCTTC
CASSRTYNEQFF
>TRBJ1-6|once|13|TRBV6-5|NA
TGTGCCAGCAAGGCAGGGGTGAATTCACCCCTCCACTTT
CASKAGVNSPLHF
>TRBJ1-2|few|13|TRBV5-8|NA
TGTGCCAGCAGCTTTGGGGGGGCTCGTGGCTACACCTTC
CASSFGGARGYTF
>TRBJ2-7|NA|12|TRBV29-1|NA
TGCAGCGGGGGAGCCGGGGAGCGCGAGCAGTACTTC
CSGGAGEREQYF
>TRBJ2-3|NA|18|TRBV5-1|TRBD2
TGCGCCAGCAGCTTGGGACGGGTAGCGGGGGTTAGCACAGATACGCAGTATTTT
CASSLGRVAGVSTDTQYF
>TRBJ2-5|NA|13|TRBV24-1|TRBD2
TGTGCCACCGGGACTAGCGAGGGTGAGACCCAGTACTTC
CATGTSEGETQYF
>TRBJ2-3|few|13|TRBV19|NA
TGTGCCAGTAGTCGGGACTCGGGGGATACGCAGTATTTT
CASSRDSGDTQYF
>TRBJ1-5|NA|16|TRBV19|TRBD1
TGTGCCAGTAGACTCGGGACAGGGGGATCCAATCAGCCCCAGCATTTT
CASRLGTGGSNQPQHF
>TRBJ1-1|few|12|TRBV4-1|TRBD1
TGCGCCAGCAGCCAATTGGGACAGCGAGCTTTCTTT
CASSQLGQRAFF
>TRBJ2-7|NA|14|TRBV6-5|TRBD1
TGTGCCAGCACCCGGGACAGGGGGTCCTACGAGCAGTACTTC
CASTRDRGSYEQYF
>TRBJ2-1|few|14|TRBV7-3|TRBD2
TGTGCCAGCAGCAGGACTAGCGGGGACAATGAGCAGTTCTTC
CASSRTSGDNEQFF
>TRBJ2-1|NA|19|TRBV21-1|NA
TGTGCCAGCCGCAGGGGGGGACAGGGGTATTCAAGCTCCTACAATGAGCAGTTCTTC
CASRRGGQGYSSSYNEQFF
>TRBJ2-5|few|15|TRBV5-1|NA
TGCGCCAGCCGCCCAGTGGGGCAGCAGCAAGAGACCCAGTACTTC
CASRPVGQQQETQYF
>TRBJ2-7|NA|15|TRBV5-1|TRBD1
TGCGCCAGCAGCTCCTCCCCGGGACAGGGGAACGAGCAGTACTTC
CASSSSPGQGNEQYF
>TRBJ1-2|NA|12|TRBV20-1|NA
TGCAGTGCTAGTCCTTCTAACTATGGCTACACCTTC
CSASPSNYGYTF
>TRBJ1-4|few|12|TRBV6-6|NA
TGTGCCAGCAGTTCCGCTAATGAAAAACTGTTTTTT
CASSSANEKLFF
>TRBJ2-7|NA|16|TRBV5-1|TRBD2
TGCGCCAGCAGCAGGGATACACTAGCGGGGGGGTCGGAGCAGTACTTC
CASSRDTLAGGSEQYF
>TRBJ1-3|few|15|TRBV7-9|NA
TGTGCCAGCAGTCGGGAACCCTACTCTGGAAACACCATATATTTT
CASSREPYSGNTIYF
>TRBJ2-3|NA|16|TRBV7-9|NA
TGTGCCAGCAGTTCGATTCGGGGGTCGAGCACAGATACGCAGTATTTT
CASSSIRGSSTDTQYF
>TRBJ1-5|NA|15|TRBV28|NA
TGTGCCAGCAGACCACATAGGGGTAACAATCAGCCCCAGCATTTT
CASRPHRGNNQPQHF
>TRBJ1-1|NA|13|TRBV7-3|NA
TGTGCCAGCAGCTTAGGGCCGCGTTATGAAGCTTTCTTT
CASSLGPRYEAFF
>TRBJ2-3|NA|16|TRBV21-1|NA
TGTGCCAGCAGCACAGGGGGAAAGGGCTTCACAGATACGCAGTATTTT
CASSTGGKGFTDTQYF